This T cell receptor (beta chain) derives from a study of blood T cells in healthy people across ages. Whole-study context: The template switching approach captured approximately one barcoded beta molecule for every two T cells.

CDR3 length equals 14 residues. Peripheral blood, roughly 9.3 milliliters per donor, was collected. Samples each yielded at least 5 micrograms of total RNA. It was with a sample-barcoded 5' primer and a J-beta primer mix that a second PCR of about 7 to 12 cycles was run. TCRdb redid the calling of the 5' RACE reads with MiXCR, one entry per CDR3 protein. The repertoire holds around 800,000 distinct CDR3 sequences, roughly 24% seen once, with 3% in the top ten. This same sample was also part of a study on T cells of mothers and their children. As reported in that work: The people who donated were three healthy Caucasian mothers and their six children.

The sequence came from a boy younger than 18 in good health. Sequencing was performed on blood. J is TRBJ2-5 and V is TRBV12-3 or TRBV12-4; 8 bases agree with TRBD1. The J call could be wrong; TRBJ2-7 is a better fit for the DNA end. The CDR3 region is CASSTRDRLDEQYF. CDR3 bases: TGTGCCAGCAGTACCCGGGACAGGCTCGACGAGCAGTACTTC.